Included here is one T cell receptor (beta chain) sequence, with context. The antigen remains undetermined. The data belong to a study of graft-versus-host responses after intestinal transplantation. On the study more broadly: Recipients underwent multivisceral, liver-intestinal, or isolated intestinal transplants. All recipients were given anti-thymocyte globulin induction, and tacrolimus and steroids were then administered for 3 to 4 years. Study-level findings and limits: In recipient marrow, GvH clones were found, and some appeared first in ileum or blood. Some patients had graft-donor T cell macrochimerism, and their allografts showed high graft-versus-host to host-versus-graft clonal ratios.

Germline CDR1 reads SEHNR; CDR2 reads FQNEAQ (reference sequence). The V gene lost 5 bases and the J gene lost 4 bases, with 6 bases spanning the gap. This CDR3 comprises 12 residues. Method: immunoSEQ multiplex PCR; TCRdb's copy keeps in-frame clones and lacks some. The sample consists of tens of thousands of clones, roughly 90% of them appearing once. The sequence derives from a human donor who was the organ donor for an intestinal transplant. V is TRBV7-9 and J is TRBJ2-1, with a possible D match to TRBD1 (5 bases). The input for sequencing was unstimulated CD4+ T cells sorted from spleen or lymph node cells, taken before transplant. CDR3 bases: TGTGCCAGCAGCCGACAGTACAATGAGCAGTTCTTC. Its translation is CASSRQYNEQFF.